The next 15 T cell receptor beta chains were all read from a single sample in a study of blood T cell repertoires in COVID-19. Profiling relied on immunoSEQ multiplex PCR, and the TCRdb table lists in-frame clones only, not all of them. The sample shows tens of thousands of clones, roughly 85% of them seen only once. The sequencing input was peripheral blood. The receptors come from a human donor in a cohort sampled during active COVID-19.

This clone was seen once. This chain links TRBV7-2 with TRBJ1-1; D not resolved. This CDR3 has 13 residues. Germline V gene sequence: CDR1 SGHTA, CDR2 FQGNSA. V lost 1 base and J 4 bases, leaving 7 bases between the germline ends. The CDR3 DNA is TGTGCCAGCAGCTTAGTTGAGCCCACTGAAGCTTTCTTT. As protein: CASSLVEPTEAFF.

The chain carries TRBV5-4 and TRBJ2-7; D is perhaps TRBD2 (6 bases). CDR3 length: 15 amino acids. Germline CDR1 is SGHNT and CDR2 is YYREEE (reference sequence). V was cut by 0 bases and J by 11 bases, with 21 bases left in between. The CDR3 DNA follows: TGTGCCAGCAGCTTGGCCGATAGTTGGGACTCAAGGGAGTACTTC. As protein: CASSLADSWDSREYF. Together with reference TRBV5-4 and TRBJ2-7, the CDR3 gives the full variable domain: ETGVTQSPTHLIKTRGQQVTLRCSSQSGHNTVSWYQQALGQGPQFIFQYYREEENGRGNFPPRFSGLQFPNYSSELNVNALELDDSALYLCASSLADSWDSREYFGPGTRLTVT.

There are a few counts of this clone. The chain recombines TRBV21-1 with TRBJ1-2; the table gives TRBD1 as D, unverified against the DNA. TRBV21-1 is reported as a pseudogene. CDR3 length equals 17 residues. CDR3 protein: CASSKGQGAYVGYGYTF. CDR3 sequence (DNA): TGTGCCAGCAGCAAGGGACAGGGGGCATATGTAGGTTATGGCTACACCTTC.

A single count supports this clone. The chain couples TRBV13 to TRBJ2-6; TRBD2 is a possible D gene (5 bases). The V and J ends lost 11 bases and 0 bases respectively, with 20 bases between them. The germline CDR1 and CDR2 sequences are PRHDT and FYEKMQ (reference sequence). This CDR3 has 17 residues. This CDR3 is CAAQRWGGSSGANVLTF. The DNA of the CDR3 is TGTGCCGCCCAAAGGTGGGGTGGGAGCTCTGGGGCCAACGTCCTGACTTTC.

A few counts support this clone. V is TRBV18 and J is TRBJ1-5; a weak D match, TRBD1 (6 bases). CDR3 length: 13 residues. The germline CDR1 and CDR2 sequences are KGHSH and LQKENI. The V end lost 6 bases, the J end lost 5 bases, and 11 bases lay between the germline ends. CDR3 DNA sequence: TGTGCCAGCTCGGTGGGGGCCGATCAGCCCCAGCATTTT. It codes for CASSVGADQPQHF.

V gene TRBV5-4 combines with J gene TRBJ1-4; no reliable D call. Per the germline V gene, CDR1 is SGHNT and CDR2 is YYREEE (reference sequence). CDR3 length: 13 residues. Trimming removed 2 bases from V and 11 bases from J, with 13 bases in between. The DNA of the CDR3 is TGTGCCAGCAGCTTCGAGGGAAACTCGAAACTGTTTTTT. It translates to CASSFEGNSKLFF.

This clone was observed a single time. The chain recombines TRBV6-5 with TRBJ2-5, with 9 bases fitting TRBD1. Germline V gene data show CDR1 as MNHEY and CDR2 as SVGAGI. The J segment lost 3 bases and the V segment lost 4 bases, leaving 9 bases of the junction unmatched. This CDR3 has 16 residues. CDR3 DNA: TGTGCCAGCAGTTGGATTCCCGACAGGGGGGAAGAGACCCAGTACTTC. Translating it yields CASSWIPDRGEETQYF.

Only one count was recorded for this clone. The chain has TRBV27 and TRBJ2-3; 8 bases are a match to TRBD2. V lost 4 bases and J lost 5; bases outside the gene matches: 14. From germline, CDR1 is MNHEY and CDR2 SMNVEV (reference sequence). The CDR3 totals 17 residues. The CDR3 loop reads CASSSRKTAGVQDTQYF. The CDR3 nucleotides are TGTGCCAGCAGTTCCAGGAAGACAGCGGGAGTCCAAGATACGCAGTATTTT.

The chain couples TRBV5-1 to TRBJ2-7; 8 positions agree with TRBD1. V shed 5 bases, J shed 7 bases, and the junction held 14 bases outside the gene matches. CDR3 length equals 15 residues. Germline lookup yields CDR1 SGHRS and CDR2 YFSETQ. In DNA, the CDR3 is TGCGCCAGCAGGTCAACCGGGACAGGTCTTAGTGAGCAGTACTTC. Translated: CASRSTGTGLSEQYF. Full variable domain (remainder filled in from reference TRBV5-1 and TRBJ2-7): KAGVTQTPRYLIKTRGQQVTLSCSPISGHRSVSWYQQTPGQGLQFLFEYFSETQRNKGNFPGRFSGRQFSNSRSEMNVSTLELGDSALYLCASRSTGTGLSEQYFGPGTRLTVT.

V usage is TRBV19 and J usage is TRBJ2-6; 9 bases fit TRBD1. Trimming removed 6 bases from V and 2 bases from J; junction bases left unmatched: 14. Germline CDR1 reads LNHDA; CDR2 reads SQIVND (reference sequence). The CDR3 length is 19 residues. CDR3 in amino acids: CASRTVGGQGRTGANVLTF. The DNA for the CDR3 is TGTGCCAGTAGAACCGTGGGGGGACAGGGACGGACTGGGGCCAACGTCCTGACTTTC.

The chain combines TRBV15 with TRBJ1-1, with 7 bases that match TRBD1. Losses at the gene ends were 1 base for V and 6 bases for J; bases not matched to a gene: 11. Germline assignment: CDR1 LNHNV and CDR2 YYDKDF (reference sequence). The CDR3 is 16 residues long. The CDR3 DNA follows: TGTGCCACCAGCAGAGTCGGGCTGACAGGGCTGGCTGAAGCTTTCTTT. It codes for CATSRVGLTGLAEAFF.

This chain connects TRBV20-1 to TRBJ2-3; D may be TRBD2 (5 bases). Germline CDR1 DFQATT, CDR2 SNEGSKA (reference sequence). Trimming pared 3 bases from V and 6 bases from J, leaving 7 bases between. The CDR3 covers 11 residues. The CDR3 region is CSASPSDTQYF. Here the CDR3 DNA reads TGCAGTGCTAGTCCTAGCGATACGCAGTATTTT.

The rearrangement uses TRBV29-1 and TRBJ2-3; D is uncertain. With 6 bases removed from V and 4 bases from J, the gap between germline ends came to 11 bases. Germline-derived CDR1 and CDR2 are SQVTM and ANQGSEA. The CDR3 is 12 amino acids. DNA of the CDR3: TGCAGCGTGAGGTTGGGTGCAGATACGCAGTATTTT. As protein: CSVRLGADTQYF.

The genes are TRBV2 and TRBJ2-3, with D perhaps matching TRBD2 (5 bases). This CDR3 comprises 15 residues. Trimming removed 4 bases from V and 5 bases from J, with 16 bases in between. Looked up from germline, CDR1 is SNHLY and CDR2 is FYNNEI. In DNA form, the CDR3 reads TGTGCCAGCAGTGTCTCTGGACGCGGACTAGATACGCAGTATTTT. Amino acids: CASSVSGRGLDTQYF.

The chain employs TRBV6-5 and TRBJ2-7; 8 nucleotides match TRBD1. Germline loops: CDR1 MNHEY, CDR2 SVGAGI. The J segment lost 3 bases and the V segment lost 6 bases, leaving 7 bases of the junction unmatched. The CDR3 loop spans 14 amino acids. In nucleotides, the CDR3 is TGTGCCAGCAGCAAGACAGGGGAGTTCTACGAGCAGTACTTC. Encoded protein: CASSKTGEFYEQYF.